The 18 T cell receptor beta chains below all came from one sample that was sequenced in a study of blood T cell repertoires in COVID-19. Using immunoSEQ multiplex PCR, the repertoire was profiled, and TCRdb retains in-frame clones only, with some absent. The table includes some 220,000 clones, 75% to 85% detected once. Sample: peripheral blood. The receptor set was obtained from a woman between 65 and 79 years old with COVID-19, enrolled during active disease.

The genes are TRBV7-2 and TRBJ2-4; 10 bases fit TRBD2. With 1 base clipped from V and 6 bases from J, the junction kept 6 bases outside the gene matches. From germline, CDR1 is SGHTA and CDR2 FQGNSA. The CDR3 totals 16 residues. The CDR3 nucleotides are TGTGCCAGCAGCTTAGAAGGGACTAGCGTGGGAAACATTCAGTACTTC. Residues: CASSLEGTSVGNIQYF.

The CDR3 DNA follows: TGTGCCTGGAGTGCAGGGCGGGGGGCTTACGGAAACACCATATATTTT. Protein product: CAWSAGRGAYGNTIYF. J is TRBJ1-3 and V is TRBV30; tentatively, D is TRBD1 (6 bases). Trimming took off 1 base at V and 4 bases at J, with 17 bases between the two ends. There are 16 residues in the CDR3. Germline CDR1 and CDR2: GTSNPN and SVGIG (reference sequence).

The chain uses TRBV6-5 and TRBJ2-3; D call uncertain. The CDR3 totals 16 residues. The germline CDR1 and CDR2 sequences are MNHEY and SVGAGI. V lost 1 base and J 2 bases, leaving 13 bases between the germline ends. The CDR3 is CASSYFDGGDTDTQYF. In DNA form, the CDR3 reads TGTGCCAGCAGTTACTTTGATGGCGGAGACACAGATACGCAGTATTTT.

This chain joins TRBV19 and TRBJ2-5, with D tentatively TRBD1 (6 bases). This CDR3 spans 13 amino acids. Germline-derived CDR1 and CDR2 are LNHDA and SQIVND (reference sequence). Deletions cut 5 bases from V and 1 base from J, with 8 bases between. The CDR3 DNA reads TGTGCCAGTAGTCAGGACAGCCAAGAGACCCAGTACTTC. Translation gives CASSQDSQETQYF.

The chain uses TRBV19 and TRBJ1-5, with D unresolved. CDR3 size: 12 residues. Per germline, CDR1 LNHDA and CDR2 SQIVND (reference sequence). The ends were cut back, 5 bases at V and 3 bases at J, with 5 bases in the middle. CDR3 loop: CASSSFNQPQHF. The CDR3 coding sequence is TGTGCCAGTAGTTCATTCAATCAGCCCCAGCATTTT.

The chain couples TRBV6-4 to TRBJ1-5; D remains ambiguous. CDR1 is MRHNA and CDR2 is SNTAGT in the germline V gene. The CDR3 is 15 residues long. V was pared by 3 bases and J by 8 bases, with 17 bases between. The chain's CDR3 is CASSENGVSGEPQHF. CDR3 nucleotides: TGTGCCAGCAGTGAAAACGGGGTGTCGGGTGAGCCCCAGCATTTT.

The chain joins TRBV2 to TRBJ1-1, with D possibly matching TRBD1 (5 bases). V lost 8 bases and J lost 1, with 11 bases in between. Germline V CDR1 and CDR2: SNHLY, FYNNEI. The CDR3 totals 13 residues. The CDR3 region has the DNA TGTGCCAGCCAGGGTCCCGGGAACACTGAAGCTTTCTTT. Translation gives CASQGPGNTEAFF.

The chain combines TRBV19 with TRBJ1-6; 8 bases fit TRBD1. J was trimmed by 2 bases and V by 5 bases; bases with no gene match: 5. The V gene's germline CDR1 is LNHDA and CDR2 SQIVND (reference sequence). The CDR3 length is 16 residues. The CDR3 is CASSAGQGTYNSPLHF. The CDR3 DNA reads TGTGCCAGTAGTGCAGGACAGGGAACCTATAATTCACCCCTCCACTTT.

Worth noting for this clone: One end of the junction varies from germline; a read error may be responsible. DNA of the CDR3: TGTGCTAGCAGTCCCGGGGGGACAGGGGGCTTAAATGAGCAGTTCTTC. Amino acids: CASSPGGTGGLNEQFF. The rearrangement uses TRBV7-7 and TRBJ2-1; TRBD1 aligns across 12 bases. The CDR3 totals 16 residues. CDR1 SSHAT and CDR2 FNYEAQ come from the germline V gene (reference sequence).

This clone was found once. The CDR3 is CASSLGRATGNTIYF. The CDR3 DNA reads as TGTGCCAGCAGTTTGGGCAGGGCAACTGGAAACACCATATATTTT. V gene TRBV28 combines with J gene TRBJ1-3; D perhaps matches TRBD1 (5 bases). Trimming cost V 3 bases and J 2 bases, with 11 bases left between them. The germline V gene has CDR1 MDHEN and CDR2 SYDVKM. This CDR3 is built from 15 residues.

A single count supports this clone. The chain couples TRBV7-2 to TRBJ1-6; TRBD1 is a possible D gene (5 bases). The germline V gene has CDR1 SGHTA and CDR2 FQGNSA. CDR3 length: 18 amino acids. The V end lost 1 base, the J end lost 0 bases, and 13 bases lay between the germline ends. CDR3 amino acids: CASSLVGQISSYNSPLHF. CDR3 nucleotides: TGTGCCAGCAGCTTAGTGGGGCAGATCAGCTCCTATAATTCACCCCTCCACTTT.

This sequence joins TRBV7-2 and TRBJ2-2; maybe TRBD2 (5 bases). V was cut by 3 bases and J by 3 bases, with 8 bases left in between. This CDR3 is built from 14 residues. Germline V CDR1 and CDR2: SGHTA, FQGNSA. CDR3 sequence: CASSFSGYTGELFF. As DNA, the CDR3 is TGTGCCAGCAGCTTTTCGGGGTACACCGGGGAGCTGTTTTTT.

This clone was detected a few times. The rearrangement uses TRBV7-9 and TRBJ2-1, with 11 bases aligning to TRBD2. The CDR3 extends over 15 amino acids. Losses at the gene ends were 5 bases for V and 7 bases for J; bases not matched to a gene: 7. Germline values: CDR1 SEHNR, CDR2 FQNEAQ (reference sequence). DNA of the CDR3: TGTGCCAGCAGCCCTGGGACTAGCGGATCTAATGAGCAGTTCTTC. It is translated as CASSPGTSGSNEQFF.

The chain carries TRBV5-1 and TRBJ1-2, with D perhaps TRBD1 (5 bases). The CDR3 length is 14 residues. Trimming cost V 2 bases and J 3 bases, with 11 bases left between them. Looked up from germline, CDR1 is SGHRS and CDR2 is YFSETQ. The CDR3 region has the DNA TGCGCCAGCAGCTTCCAGGGATGGGACTATGGCTACACCTTC. Protein sequence: CASSFQGWDYGYTF.

The chain joins TRBV7-3 to TRBJ1-1; D is unresolved. Trimming stripped 5 bases from V and 1 base from J, with 11 bases between. The CDR3 runs to 14 residues. CDR1 is SGHTA and CDR2 is FQGTGA in the germline V gene. CDR3 nucleotides: TGTGCCAGCAGCGCAACGGGAGCGAACACTGAAGCTTTCTTT. This codes for CASSATGANTEAFF.

This chain uses TRBV11-2 with TRBJ1-2, with D possibly being TRBD1 (5 bases). The germline V gene has CDR1 SGHAT and CDR2 FQNNGV. The germline V and J ends were trimmed by 1 base and 2 bases, with 11 bases remaining between them. The CDR3 has 15 residues. This CDR3 is CASSLGAGKNYGYTF. CDR3 DNA: TGTGCCAGCAGCTTAGGGGCAGGGAAGAACTATGGCTACACCTTC.

In its sample, this clone was seen once. The V gene is TRBV4-1, the J gene TRBJ2-1, with TRBD2 matching 7 bases. The ends lost 6 bases at V and 5 bases at J; junction bases unmatched: 10. The V gene's germline CDR1 is MGHRA and CDR2 YSYEKL. This CDR3 has 15 residues. In DNA, the CDR3 is TGCGCCAGCAGTCCCCCTAGCGGAGGCCACAATGAGCAGTTCTTC. It codes for CASSPPSGGHNEQFF.

This chain links TRBV21-1 with TRBJ2-5; the table assigns TRBD2, which was not confirmed against the DNA. TRBV21-1 is a listed pseudogene. This CDR3 contains 16 residues. The CDR3 nucleotides read TGTGCCAGCAGCATAGGGACTAGCGGAATCCAAGAGACCCAGTACTTC. As protein: CASSIGTSGIQETQYF.